This T cell receptor beta chain appears in the sequencing data of a study of blood T cell repertoires in COVID-19. Looking at the study overall: Sites in the United States, Italy and Spain provided acute and convalescent COVID-19 samples.

Per the study methods: Cell counts per sample came from amplifying reference gene primers. Profiling relied on immunoSEQ multiplex PCR, and the TCRdb table lists in-frame clones only, not all of them. V and J calls and clone size are copied from that table; D and trimming were computed from the DNA. Among about 110,000 clones listed, about two thirds were seen once. Trimming at V came to 3 bases and at J to 7 bases, leaving 23 bases not matched to a gene. The CDR3 runs to 18 residues. Germline V gene lookup returns CDR1 GTSNPN and CDR2 SVGIG (reference sequence). This rearrangement joins TRBV30 to TRBJ1-2; TRBD1 matches 7 bases. This TCR was sampled from a woman in her thirties or forties with acute or convalescent COVID-19. Input material: peripheral blood. The CDR3 sequence: CAWSNLRGSLDVGLGYTF. DNA of the CDR3: TGTGCCTGGAGCAACCTCAGGGGGAGTCTCGATGTAGGTCTTGGCTACACCTTC.